This TCR beta chain was sequenced for a study of T-cell memory formation after mild COVID-19. Whole-study results and caveats: The study found balanced CD4/CD8 in clones contracting day 15 to 85 and a CD4+ lean in later expanders. Cross-reactive memory seemingly joined, as some responding clones were found in pre-infection memory. Clones that contracted clustered mainly in CM and EM if CD4+ and in EMRA if CD8+.

TCRdb re-derived calls from the 5' RACE reads in MiXCR, one entry per CDR3 protein. Found here are over 400,000 distinct CDR3 sequences, around 22% of them singletons; the top ten hold over 10%. J lost 6 bases, V lost 7 bases, and 7 bases had no gene match. The CDR3 is 12 amino acids. The germline V gene encodes CDR1 SQVTM and CDR2 ANQGSEA. On this clonotype itself: Antigen specificity is unknown.

Sequenced input: PBMCs or a T cell subset sorted from them (not recorded which). V gene TRBV29-1 combines with J gene TRBJ2-3; 7 nucleotides match TRBD2. The source of this sequence is an adult woman who had mild COVID-19 (a few samples of this study predate the infection). Cell type and time point are not known. The DNA for the CDR3 is TGCAGCGCTAACTCCGGGGGGGATACGCAGTATTTT. Translated, it gives CSANSGGDTQYF.